This T cell receptor beta chain was observed in a study of blood T cell repertoires in COVID-19. Study background: There were acute and convalescent COVID-19 samples, and they came from the United States, Italy and Spain.

Using immunoSEQ multiplex PCR, the repertoire was profiled, and TCRdb retains in-frame clones only, with some absent. The table records over 350,000 clones, 86% of them present only once. V lost 4 bases and J lost 0, with 7 bases in between. CDR3 length: 13 amino acids. Germline V CDR1 and CDR2: SGHRS, YFSETQ. V gene TRBV5-1 combines with J gene TRBJ1-1; D unresolved. The sequence derives from a young woman with active or convalescent COVID-19. The sequenced sample consisted of peripheral blood. The CDR3, as DNA: TGCGCCAGCAGCCAACAGATGAACACTGAAGCTTTCTTT. It encodes CASSQQMNTEAFF. Combining the CDR3 with reference TRBV5-1 and TRBJ1-1 gives the whole variable domain KAGVTQTPRYLIKTRGQQVTLSCSPISGHRSVSWYQQTPGQGLQFLFEYFSETQRNKGNFPGRFSGRQFSNSRSEMNVSTLELGDSALYLCASSQQMNTEAFFGQGTRLTVV.